This T cell receptor beta chain is drawn from a study of blood T cell repertoires in COVID-19 (dated by TCRdb to about 2020). About the study as a whole: Collaborator samples came from the United States, Italy and Spain and covered acute and convalescent phases of COVID-19. The prospective study material was composed of cDNA or gDNA derived from T cells, B-cell-depleted T cells, or PBMCs. Subjects who had been exposed to COVID-19, were actively infected with it, or had recovered from it provided the deeply sampled blood TCRbeta repertoires that made up the dataset. The repertoires were released in a freely available public database intended as a resource for research on the immune response to SARS-CoV-2. The samples were drawn from two sources: the first 160 participants of the ongoing ImmuneRACE study, and 1,200 or so subjects contributed by 6 global collaborators. Sample metadata almost always included a de-identified subject ID, COVID-19 status, age in years and sex. HLA class I and class II types, where available, came from metadata supplied by the sample provider rather than from assay-based typing. Study-wide findings and limitations: Clinical and demographic metadata were provided uncurated, with the amount varying by source and participant.

Per the germline V gene (reference sequence), SGHNT is the CDR1 and YYREEE is the CDR2. Trimming at the junction amounts to 3 bases on V and 7 bases on J, and the germline ends lie 10 bases apart. The CDR3 covers 13 residues, taking in both the cysteine and the phenylalanine. Left in the record is the CDR3 DNA by itself, 39 bases read in frame from the first base. Whole blood was collected in K2EDTA tubes by collaborating institutions according to the institutions' own protocols. Collaborator samples were shipped for TCRbeta analysis as frozen whole blood, isolated PBMCs, or DNA extracted from either sample type. TCRbeta CDR3 regions were amplified from genomic DNA by means of the immunoSEQ Assay, a bias-controlled multiplex PCR. As for the original processing: Nucleated cell counts per sample were estimated from amplification of reference gene primers within the assay. Sequence reads were collapsed and filtered to measure the absolute abundance of every unique TCRbeta CDR3 rearrangement. For each sample, productive Simpson clonality was calculated by taking the square root of Simpson's diversity index across productive rearrangements. TCRdb retrieved this table from immuneACCESS and kept in-frame rearrangements only. Not all clones are present; in checked studies, unresolved V genes account for under half, and no reason is known for the remainder. V, J and clone size are those of that table, while D and trimming were read from the DNA. The sample table lists roughly 78,000 clones, about 89% of them with a count of one. The ten largest make up about 0.6% of the sample.

Note on this clone: Its antigen has not been determined. Nothing much larger sits one base from this clone, and base qualities are not available.

This receptor chain uses TRBV5-4 and TRBJ1-4; possibly the D gene is TRBD1, per 5 matching bases. The sequenced sample was peripheral blood. The TCR was taken from a man between 60 and 75 years old with acute or convalescent COVID-19. The nucleotide sequence reads as follows: TGTGCCAGCAGCTCAAGGGGAGGTGAAAAACTGTTTTTT. This is translated as CASSSRGGEKLFF.